This T cell receptor beta chain came from a study of CXCR3-negative and CXCR3-positive naive CD8 T cells. This CDR3 has 16 residues. Germline values: CDR1 LNHDA, CDR2 SQIVND (reference sequence). This clonotype is called medium-sized based on its frequency. Researchers prepared the TRB cDNA libraries using 5' RACE with UMI labels. TCRdb re-called the 5' RACE reads, yielding one record per CDR3 amino acid sequence without DNA. The listing records approximately 6,800 distinct CDR3 sequences. The sequenced sample was naive CXCR3- CD8+ T cells from blood. Subset in this sample: CD45RO-CCR7+CD27+CD95- naive CD8+ T cells lacking CXCR3 (TNR3-). The source is a human donor in good health. Some clones in this sample may be carry-over from other donors' samples. The chain employs TRBV19 and TRBJ2-3; TCRdb outputs TRBD1, but without DNA this stays unchecked. This CDR3 reads CASSIELGAGGGTQYF.